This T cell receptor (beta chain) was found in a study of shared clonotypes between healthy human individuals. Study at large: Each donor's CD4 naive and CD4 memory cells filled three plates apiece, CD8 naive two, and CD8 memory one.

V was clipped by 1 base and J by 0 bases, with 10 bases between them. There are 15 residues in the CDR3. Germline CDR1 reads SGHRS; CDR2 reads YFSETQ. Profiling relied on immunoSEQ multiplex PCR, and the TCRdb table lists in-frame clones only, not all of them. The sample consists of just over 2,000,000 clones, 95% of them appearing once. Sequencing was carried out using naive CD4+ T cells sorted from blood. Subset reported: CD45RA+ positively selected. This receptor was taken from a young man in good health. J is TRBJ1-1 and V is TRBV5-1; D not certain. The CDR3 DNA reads TGCGCCAGCAGCTTGAAATTTCTCATGAACACTGAAGCTTTCTTT. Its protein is CASSLKFLMNTEAFF.